This is a list of T cell receptor beta chains from one sample in a study of blood T cells in healthy people across ages. TCRdb analysed the 5' RACE reads with MiXCR anew, one entry per CDR3 protein. The sample includes some 1,800,000 distinct CDR3 sequences, 35% to 50% of them seen just once. Source material: blood. Receptors originate from a human donor in good health. The CDR3 runs from the conserved cysteine through the conserved F or W. The D gene is left open where the match is weak. Clone size, where shown, is once, few, many, or a class for clones that have expanded.

j_gene | abundance | d_gene | v_gene | CDR3aa | CDR3nt
TRBJ1-5 | - | - | TRBV4-2 | CASSQERTSNQPQHF | TGTGCCAGCAGCCAAGAGCGCACAAGCAATCAGCCCCAGCATTTT
TRBJ2-1 | - | - | TRBV12-3/TRBV12-4 | CASSLKGGANEQFF | TGTGCCAGCAGTTTAAAGGGTGGGGCAAATGAGCAGTTCTTC
TRBJ2-7 | - | TRBD1 | TRBV12-5 | CASAPEDRVHEQYF | TGTGCTAGTGCCCCCGAGGACAGGGTCCACGAGCAGTACTTC
TRBJ2-3 | - | TRBD2 | TRBV24-1 | CATSDLSGGSDTQYF | TGTGCCACCAGTGATTTGTCGGGGGGGTCAGATACGCAGTATTTT
TRBJ1-1 | - | TRBD1 | TRBV5-6 | CASSSTETGTLNTEAFF | TGTGCCAGCAGCTCCACGGAGACAGGGACCCTGAACACTGAAGCTTTCTTT
TRBJ1-3 | - | - | TRBV20-1 | CSARDLGGVGNTIYF | TGCAGTGCTAGGGATCTCGGCGGGGTGGGAAACACCATATATTTT
TRBJ2-7 | - | TRBD2 | TRBV29-1 | CSVTSVDEQYF | TGCAGCGTGACTAGCGTCGACGAGCAGTACTTC
TRBJ2-5 | many | TRBD1 | TRBV10-3 | CATRDSQETQYF | TGTGCCACCCGGGACAGCCAAGAGACCCAGTACTTC
TRBJ2-7 | few | TRBD1 | TRBV13 | CASSSGQGLWEQYF | TGTGCCAGCAGCTCTGGACAGGGATTATGGGAGCAGTACTTC
TRBJ2-7 | once | TRBD1 | TRBV20-1 | CSAEPGQEVYEQYF | TGCAGTGCCGAGCCGGGACAGGAGGTTTACGAGCAGTACTTC
TRBJ1-4 | - | - | TRBV6-1 | CASSEWGRSTRNEKLFF | TGTGCCAGCAGTGAATGGGGCAGGAGCACCAGGAATGAAAAACTGTTTTTT
TRBJ1-4 | - | TRBD1 | TRBV6-5 | CASSRTGPATNEKLFF | TGTGCCAGCAGTCGGACAGGGCCAGCAACTAATGAAAAACTGTTTTTT
TRBJ2-5 | - | TRBD1 | TRBV20-1 | CSARRTGIRETQYF | TGCAGTGCTAGGAGGACAGGGATCAGAGAGACCCAGTACTTC
TRBJ2-1 | - | TRBD2 | TRBV29-1 | CSVGGGQVSYNEQFF | TGCAGCGTTGGGGGAGGGCAGGTCTCCTACAATGAGCAGTTCTTC
TRBJ2-7 | - | - | TRBV5-4 | CASSLDGGGTYNEQYF | TGTGCCAGCAGCTTGGATGGCGGGGGCACTTACAATGAGCAGTACTTC
TRBJ2-5 | - | TRBD1 | TRBV5-1 | CASRNPGGGGTQYF | TGCGCCAGCAGGAATCCAGGGGGCGGAGGGACCCAGTACTTC
TRBJ2-1 | many | - | TRBV7-9 | CASSLGQNEQFF | TGTGCCAGCAGTTTAGGACAAAATGAGCAGTTCTTC
TRBJ1-4 | few | - | TRBV7-6 | CASSLARDQGKLFF | TGTGCCAGCAGCTTAGCCAGGGACCAAGGAAAACTGTTTTTT
TRBJ2-7 | - | TRBD1 | TRBV4-3 | CASSQRDRGVLFSYEQYF | TGCGCCAGCAGCCAGAGGGACAGGGGAGTCCTCTTCTCCTACGAGCAGTACTTC
TRBJ2-1 | - | - | TRBV5-6 | CASSLAVAGGEQFF | TGTGCCAGCAGCTTGGCCGTTGCTGGAGGTGAGCAGTTCTTC
TRBJ1-2 | few | - | TRBV20-1 | CSAPYLGGIYGYTF | TGCAGTGCTCCTTACTTGGGGGGGATTTATGGCTACACCTTC
TRBJ2-1 | few | TRBD1 | TRBV20-1 | CSTEGPGTDYNEQFF | TGCAGTACCGAAGGGCCCGGGACAGATTACAATGAGCAGTTCTTC
TRBJ2-3 | few | - | TRBV6-5 | CASSSLQARQPDTQYF | TGTGCCAGCAGTAGTCTCCAGGCTAGACAGCCAGATACGCAGTATTTT
TRBJ2-7 | few | - | TRBV11-2 | CASSPAGTAPYEQYF | TGTGCCAGCAGCCCGGCGGGGACTGCCCCCTACGAGCAGTACTTC
TRBJ2-1 | - | TRBD2 | TRBV7-9 | CASGLGLAGYNEQFF | TGTGCCAGCGGCTTAGGACTAGCTGGCTACAATGAGCAGTTCTTC
TRBJ2-7 | few | - | TRBV14 | CASSQAGAGPSYEQYF | TGTGCCAGCAGCCAAGCGGGGGCAGGGCCCTCCTACGAGCAGTACTTC
TRBJ2-1 | few | - | TRBV28 | CASSFPSHPRDTYYYNEQFF | TGTGCCAGCAGTTTCCCCAGCCACCCCAGGGACACCTATTACTACAATGAGCAGTTCTTC